The text below deals with one T cell receptor (beta chain). The conserved phenylalanine or tryptophan is not found at the CDR3 terminus, so this likely reflects a read error. This entry comes from a study of tumor-infiltrating lymphocytes in primary liver carcinoma. Making TCR beta cDNA involved around 520 ng total RNA and a constant-region primer. Libraries covering TCR beta were generated through three nested multiplex PCR rounds (using a slightly modified ARM-PCR). The first two PCR rounds, roughly 11 cycles each, used TRBV1-TRBV30 forward primers and a C-beta reverse primer. Each CDR3 protein is one row after TCRdb ran MiXCR on the multiplex PCR reads. The data contain 47,000 or so distinct CDR3 sequences, 70% to 80% of them seen just once; the ten biggest clones take up about a quarter. The tissue used was unsorted bulk material of about 19-34 mg. RNA and DNA were co-extracted from it with the AllPrep DNA/RNA mini kit. Among the patients, all had chronic HBV infection and none had been treated.

Germline CDR1 is SGHNT and CDR2 is YYREEE (reference sequence). The CDR3 spans 15 residues. The ends were cut back, 4 bases at V and 0 bases at J, with 13 bases in the middle. The clonotype was recovered from a man between 35 and 55 years old with primary liver carcinoma and hepatitis B virus infection. Sequenced input: liver tumor tissue from sampling region 3. Subset here: tumor region T3, left-lateral pole. The V and J genes are TRBV5-4 and TRBJ2-5, with D unresolved. This CDR3 is CASSPSIQDQETQYI. CDR3 DNA sequence: TGTGCCAGCAGCCCATCTATCCAGGACCAAGAGACCCAGTACATC.